These 28 T cell receptor beta chains share one sample of origin, sequenced in a study of blood T cells in healthy people across ages. A second PCR, run for roughly 6 to 11 cycles, used a sample-barcoded 5' primer plus a J-beta primer mix. TCRdb passed the 5' RACE reads through MiXCR, listing each CDR3 protein once. The sample lists about 730,000 distinct CDR3 sequences, roughly 44% seen once, with 20% to 25% in the top ten. The sample comprised blood. These receptors all come from a woman aged 55 to 70 in good health.

The rearrangement uses TRBV7-8 and TRBJ1-1; D perhaps matches TRBD1 (5 bases). The germline gives CDR1 SGHVS, CDR2 FQNEAQ. The CDR3 extends over 13 amino acids. Trimming took off 10 bases at V and 2 bases at J, with 14 bases between the two ends. The CDR3 sequence: CATESGLNTEAFF. CDR3 in DNA: TGTGCCACCGAGTCGGGGCTTAACACTGAAGCTTTCTTT.

CDR3 sequence (DNA): TGCGCCAGCAGCTTGACAGGGGGCTTTGGGGCCAACGTCCTGACTTTC. Protein sequence: CASSLTGGFGANVLTF. The chain combines TRBV5-1 with TRBJ2-6; 9 bases align to TRBD1. CDR1 SGHRS and CDR2 YFSETQ come from the germline V gene. The CDR3 length is 16 residues. The V segment lost 1 base and the J segment 3 bases; nucleotides outside the gene matches: 2.

The chain couples TRBV3-1 to TRBJ1-4; the match to TRBD1 covers 7 bases. Germline CDR1 and CDR2: LGHDT and YNNKEL (reference sequence). CDR3 length equals 15 residues. V dropped 1 base and J dropped 4; count of bases not matched to a gene: 3. The CDR3 nucleotides read TGTGCCAGCAGCCAAGTCAGGGGGGGTAATGAAAAACTGTTTTTT. Protein sequence: CASSQVRGGNEKLFF.

This clonotype was seen a few times. V usage is TRBV7-2 and J usage is TRBJ2-2, with D possibly matching TRBD2 (6 bases). The CDR3 runs 15 residues. Germline V gives CDR1 SGHTA, CDR2 FQGNSA. V was cut by 1 base and J by 6 bases, with 12 bases left in between. For the CDR3, the DNA is TGTGCCAGCAGCTTAGTCGGGGGTCTTGCCGGGGAGCTGTTTTTT. Translation gives CASSLVGGLAGELFF.

The rearrangement joins TRBV7-6 to TRBJ2-7, with 9 bases fitting TRBD1. The CDR3 has 15 residues. Germline lookup yields CDR1 SGHVS and CDR2 FNYEAQ. V dropped 5 bases and J dropped 0; count of bases not matched to a gene: 5. The DNA for the CDR3 is TGTGCCAGCAGCATTGGACAGGGGAGCTCCTACGAGCAGTACTTC. It codes for CASSIGQGSSYEQYF.

This clonotype turned up a few times. This rearrangement joins TRBV5-1 to TRBJ2-7; TRBD2 matches at 9 bases. This CDR3 has 13 amino acids. V lost 7 bases, J lost 4 bases, and 6 bases stayed unmatched. CDR1 is SGHRS and CDR2 is YFSETQ in the germline V gene. The CDR3 sequence is CASAGTSLYEQYF. The CDR3 DNA reads as TGCGCCAGCGCGGGGACTAGCCTGTACGAGCAGTACTTC.

This clonotype was recorded a few times. The rearrangement uses TRBV6-5 and TRBJ2-1; 10 nucleotides align to TRBD2. The CDR3 consists of 18 residues. V shed 0 bases and J 3 bases; nucleotides not matched to a gene: 8. In germline, CDR1 is MNHEY, CDR2 SVGAGI. CDR3 in DNA: TGTGCCAGCAGTTACTCGGCTAGCGGGGGTCTCAGCTACAATGAGCAGTTCTTC. This gives the protein CASSYSASGGLSYNEQFF.

The chain has TRBV7-2 and TRBJ2-1; maybe TRBD2 (5 bases). The J call is in doubt because the DNA end fits TRBJ2-7 better. This CDR3 region has 16 residues. The germline V gene has CDR1 SGHTA and CDR2 FQGNSA. The CDR3 is CASSPNVLAVYNEQYF. CDR3 coding DNA: TGTGCCAGCAGCCCTAACGTCCTAGCAGTCTACAATGAGCAGTACTTC.

Points on this clonotype: A much larger clonotype is one base distant, so this may be a read error. J is TRBJ2-7 and V is TRBV20-1, with 10 bases fitting TRBD2. Germline lookup yields CDR1 DFQATT and CDR2 SNEGSKA (reference sequence). V shed 5 bases and J 3 bases; nucleotides not matched to a gene: 4. The CDR3 extends over 13 amino acids. The CDR3: CSAGLAVIYEQYF. DNA of the CDR3: TGCAGTGCTGGACTAGCGGTGATCTACGAGCAGTACTTC.

This clonotype was found a few times. CDR3 bases: TGTGCCAGCAGTGAAGAGACGGGAGGCTACAATGAGCAGTTCTTC. Its protein is CASSEETGGYNEQFF. This rearrangement joins TRBV6-1 to TRBJ2-1; 7 bases align to TRBD2. The J segment lost 3 bases and the V segment lost 1 base, leaving 3 bases of the junction unmatched. The CDR3 is made up of 15 amino acids. Germline V lookup: CDR1 MNHNS, CDR2 SASEGT.

This clonotype was counted once. The V call is TRBV20-1, the J call TRBJ1-2; no firm D call. Trimming cost V 0 bases and J 8 bases, with 13 bases left between them. This CDR3 has 13 amino acids. Germline V lookup: CDR1 DFQATT, CDR2 SNEGSKA (reference sequence). The CDR3 DNA reads as TGCAGTGCTAGAGAGAGGCAGACGAGGGGCTACACCTTC. It codes for CSARERQTRGYTF.

The count of this clonotype is one. This rearrangement joins TRBV11-3 to TRBJ2-1; a possible D gene is TRBD2 (5 bases). Germline V gives CDR1 SGHNT, CDR2 YENEEA. V was cut by 3 bases and J by 5 bases, with 14 bases left in between. The CDR3 loop spans 15 amino acids. DNA for the CDR3: TGTGCCAGCAGCTTTAGTGACGGGAAGAACAATGAGCAGTTCTTC. Protein: CASSFSDGKNNEQFF.

The chain uses TRBV25-1 and TRBJ1-1; a possible D gene is TRBD1 (5 bases). V lost 5 bases, J lost 7 bases, and 17 bases lay in between. Germline CDR1 is MGHDK and CDR2 is SYGVNS. The CDR3 runs 14 residues. This CDR3 is CASSRREGFGEAFF. CDR3 DNA: TGTGCCAGCAGTCGCCGTGAGGGGTTTGGTGAAGCTTTCTTT.

This clonotype was counted only a few times. DNA for the CDR3: TGTGCCAGCAGCGGACCCGGCTACACCTTC. Protein: CASSGPGYTF. V usage is TRBV12-3 or TRBV12-4 and J usage is TRBJ1-2; D is undetermined. Trimming took off 6 bases at V and 8 bases at J, with 7 bases between the two ends. The CDR3 runs to 10 residues.

The V call is TRBV28, the J call TRBJ1-4; 9 nucleotides line up with TRBD1. The CDR3 has 15 amino acids. V lost 4 bases to trimming and J lost 8 bases; unmatched junction nucleotides: 8. CDR1 MDHEN and CDR2 SYDVKM come from the germline V gene. The CDR3 region is CASSSPGQGEEKLFF. The DNA for the CDR3 is TGTGCCAGCAGTTCTCCGGGACAGGGCGAAGAAAAACTGTTTTTT.

The chain combines TRBV20-1 with TRBJ1-2; no definite D call. CDR3 length equals 11 residues. Germline V gene sequence: CDR1 DFQATT, CDR2 SNEGSKA (reference sequence). Trimming left V 2 bases short and J 4 bases short, with 5 bases between. The CDR3 here is CSARSGYGYTF. The CDR3 nucleotides are TGCAGTGCTAGATCGGGCTATGGCTACACCTTC.

V is TRBV5-1 and J is TRBJ2-1, with D tentatively TRBD1 (6 bases). The CDR3 totals 16 residues. V lost 4 bases, J lost 2 bases, and 16 bases lay in between. Germline V lookup: CDR1 SGHRS, CDR2 YFSETQ. DNA for the CDR3: TGCGCCAGCAGCCTCATCCAGGGGAAAACCTACAATGAGCAGTTCTTC. This sequence encodes CASSLIQGKTYNEQFF.

This rearrangement joins TRBV12-3 or TRBV12-4 to TRBJ2-5; TRBD1 matches 8 bases. The DNA end favors TRBJ2-7, so the J call may be wrong. The length of the CDR3 is 15 residues. Here the CDR3 reads CASSSGGPPSGEQYF. The CDR3 DNA sequence: TGTGCCAGCAGCTCAGGGGGCCCCCCGTCCGGCGAGCAGTACTTC.

The chain carries TRBV4-2 and TRBJ2-7; D perhaps matches TRBD2 (5 bases). The CDR3 covers 13 residues. Germline lookup yields CDR1 LGHNA and CDR2 YNFKEQ. Between the trimmed V and J ends, which lost 3 bases and 7 bases, there was a span of 13 bases. The CDR3 sequence is CASSHLARVEQYF. The CDR3 nucleotides read TGTGCCAGCAGCCACCTAGCCCGAGTAGAGCAGTACTTC.

About this clonotype itself: This sequence may be a read error, since a much larger clone differs from it by one base. This chain links TRBV5-1 with TRBJ2-6; the D is unclear. The CDR3 covers 14 residues. The V and J ends lost 7 bases and 0 bases respectively, with 8 bases between them. Germline CDR1 is SGHRS and CDR2 is YFSETQ. The CDR3 is CASGNSSGANVLTF. Written as DNA, the CDR3 is TGCGCCAGCGGAAACAGCTCTGGGGCCAACGTCCTGACTTTC.

The J gene is TRBJ2-3, the V gene TRBV5-1, with D perhaps TRBD1 or TRBD2 (5 bases each). V was cut by 0 bases and J by 6 bases, with 11 bases left in between. The CDR3 is made up of 14 amino acids. Germline CDR1 reads SGHRS; CDR2 reads YFSETQ. As DNA, the CDR3 is TGCGCCAGCAGCTTGGGGGGGAAAGAGGATACGCAGTATTTT. Translation gives CASSLGGKEDTQYF.

This clonotype came up once. This clone may be a read error of a much larger clone one base away. This chain uses TRBV29-1 with TRBJ2-1; the D gene could be TRBD1 or TRBD2 (6 bases each). The CDR3 length is 15 residues. Germline V gives CDR1 SQVTM, CDR2 ANQGSEA. Trimming removed 8 bases at V and 1 base at J, with 18 bases between. DNA of the CDR3: TGCAGCTTTCGAGGGGGGAGTAGGTCCTACAATGAGCAGTTCTTC. Its protein product is CSFRGGSRSYNEQFF.

In this sample, this clonotype turned up a few times. J is TRBJ1-1 and V is TRBV6-1; a possible D gene is TRBD1 (5 bases). Germline V gives CDR1 MNHNS, CDR2 SASEGT. CDR3 length: 18 amino acids. Trimming pared 11 bases from V and 0 bases from J, leaving 28 bases between. The CDR3 spells CASQGSGAGWAVNTEAFF. As DNA, the CDR3 is TGTGCCTCCCAGGGATCCGGGGCAGGGTGGGCGGTGAACACTGAAGCTTTCTTT.

This chain joins TRBV27 and TRBJ2-7, with D possibly matching TRBD2 (6 bases). The germline CDR1 and CDR2 sequences are MNHEY and SMNVEV (reference sequence). This CDR3 is 14 amino acids long. V was shortened by 5 bases and J by 10 bases, with 21 bases between the two germline ends. CDR3 DNA sequence: TGTGCCAGCAGTGTTAGCGAGACTAGGGAAACCCAGTACTTC. Translation: CASSVSETRETQYF.

On this clonotype: This clone may be a read error of a much larger clone one base away. The chain combines TRBV4-2 with TRBJ2-6; D perhaps matches TRBD1 (5 bases). Germline loops: CDR1 LGHNA, CDR2 YNFKEQ. The CDR3 is 17 amino acids. In DNA form, the CDR3 reads TGTGCCAGCTGCCAAGCACAGGCGCTCTCTGGGGCCAACGTCCTGACTTTC. Translated: CASCQAQALSGANVLTF.

The chain has TRBV20-1 and TRBJ2-1; either TRBD1 or TRBD2 may fit D (6 bases each). Germline V CDR1 and CDR2: DFQATT, SNEGSKA (reference sequence). This CDR3 has 16 amino acids. Trimming stripped 1 base from V and 15 bases from J, with 28 bases between. The CDR3 reads CSARGGAGDSGIGRFF. CDR3 in DNA: TGCAGTGCTAGAGGGGGGGCAGGAGATTCGGGTATTGGTAGGTTCTTC.

V usage is TRBV27 and J usage is TRBJ1-4; perhaps TRBD1 as D (6 bases). The CDR3 loop spans 16 amino acids. Looked up from germline, CDR1 is MNHEY and CDR2 is SMNVEV (reference sequence). The V end was cut by 11 bases, the J end by 1 base, with 20 bases between. CDR3 DNA sequence: TGTGCCTCGAGTGGGGTGCAACAGGGAACTAATGAAAAACTGTTTTTT. Its translation: CASSGVQQGTNEKLFF.

The chain couples TRBV21-1 to TRBJ2-7; whether TRBD2, the table's D call, matches the DNA was not checked. TRBV21-1 is recorded as a pseudogene. The CDR3 runs 16 residues. CDR3 sequence reads: CASSEREAGGSYEQYF. The CDR3 DNA reads TGTGCCAGCAGCGAGAGAGAGGCGGGAGGATCCTACGAGCAGTACTTC.